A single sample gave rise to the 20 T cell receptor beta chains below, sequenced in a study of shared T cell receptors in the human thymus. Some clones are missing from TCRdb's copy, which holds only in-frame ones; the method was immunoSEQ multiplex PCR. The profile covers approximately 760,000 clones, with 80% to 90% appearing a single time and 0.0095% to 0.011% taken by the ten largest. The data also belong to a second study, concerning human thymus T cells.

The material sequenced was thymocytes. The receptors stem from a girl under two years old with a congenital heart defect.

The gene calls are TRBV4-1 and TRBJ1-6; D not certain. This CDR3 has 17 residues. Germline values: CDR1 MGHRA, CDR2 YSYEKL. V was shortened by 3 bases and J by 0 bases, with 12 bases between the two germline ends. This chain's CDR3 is CASSHVREGSYNSPLHF. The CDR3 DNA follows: TGCGCCAGCAGCCATGTGAGGGAGGGCTCCTATAATTCACCCCTCCACTTT.

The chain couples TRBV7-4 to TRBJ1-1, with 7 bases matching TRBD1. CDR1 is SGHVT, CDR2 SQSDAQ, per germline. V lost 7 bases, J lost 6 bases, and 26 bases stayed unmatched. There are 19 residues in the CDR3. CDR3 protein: CASNSPLTGLKIGGAEAFF. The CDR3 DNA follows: TGTGCCAGCAACTCCCCTTTGACAGGGTTGAAAATAGGTGGCGCTGAAGCTTTCTTT. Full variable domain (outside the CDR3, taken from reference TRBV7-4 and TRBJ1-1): GAGVSQSPRYKVAKRGRDVALRCDSISGHVTLYWYRQTLGQGSEVLTYSQSDAQRDKSGRPSGRFSAERPERSVSTLKIQRTEQGDSAVYLCASNSPLTGLKIGGAEAFFGQGTRLTVV.

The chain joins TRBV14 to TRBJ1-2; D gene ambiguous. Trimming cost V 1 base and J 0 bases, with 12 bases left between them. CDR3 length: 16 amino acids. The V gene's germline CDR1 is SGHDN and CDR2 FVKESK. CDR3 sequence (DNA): TGTGCCAGCAGCCAAGGCAGTCAAATCTCTAACTATGGCTACACCTTC. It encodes CASSQGSQISNYGYTF.

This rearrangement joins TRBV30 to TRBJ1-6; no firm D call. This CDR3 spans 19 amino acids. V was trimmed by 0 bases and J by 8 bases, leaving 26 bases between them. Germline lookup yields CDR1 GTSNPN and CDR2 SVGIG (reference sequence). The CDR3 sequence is CAWSVWALDRGFHYSPLHF. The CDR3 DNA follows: TGTGCCTGGAGTGTATGGGCCTTGGACCGGGGTTTCCATTATTCACCCCTCCACTTT.

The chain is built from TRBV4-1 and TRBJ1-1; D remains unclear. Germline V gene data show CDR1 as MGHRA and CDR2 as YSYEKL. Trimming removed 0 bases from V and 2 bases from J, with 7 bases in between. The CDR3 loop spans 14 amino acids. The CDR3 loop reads CASSQDGLNTEAFF. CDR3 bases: TGCGCCAGCAGCCAAGACGGACTCAACACTGAAGCTTTCTTT.

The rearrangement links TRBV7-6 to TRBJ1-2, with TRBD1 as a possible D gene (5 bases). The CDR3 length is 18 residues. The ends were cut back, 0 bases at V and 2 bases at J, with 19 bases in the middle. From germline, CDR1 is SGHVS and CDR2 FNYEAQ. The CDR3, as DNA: TGTGCCAGCAGCTTAGCCTATCTGTCAGGGACTCCCAACTATGGCTACACCTTC. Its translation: CASSLAYLSGTPNYGYTF.

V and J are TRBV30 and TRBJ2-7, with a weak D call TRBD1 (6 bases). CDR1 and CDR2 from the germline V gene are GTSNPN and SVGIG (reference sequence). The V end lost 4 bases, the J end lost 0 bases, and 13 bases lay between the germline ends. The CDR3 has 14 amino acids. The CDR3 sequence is CAWKRRQDSYEQYF. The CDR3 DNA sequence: TGTGCCTGGAAGCGACGACAGGACTCCTACGAGCAGTACTTC.

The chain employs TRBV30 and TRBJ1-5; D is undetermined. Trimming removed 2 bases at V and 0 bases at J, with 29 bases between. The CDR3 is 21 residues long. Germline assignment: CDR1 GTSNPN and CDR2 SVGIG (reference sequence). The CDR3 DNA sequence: TGTGCCTGGAGTCCTTGGGCACTTACCCAGGACGGCGCGGGTAGCAATCAGCCCCAGCATTTT. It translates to CAWSPWALTQDGAGSNQPQHF.

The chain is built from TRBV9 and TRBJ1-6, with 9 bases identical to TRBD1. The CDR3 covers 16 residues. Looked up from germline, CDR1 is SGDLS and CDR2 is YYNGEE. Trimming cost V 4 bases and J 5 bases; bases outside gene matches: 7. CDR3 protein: CASSKGDRVHNSPLHF. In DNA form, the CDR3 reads TGTGCCAGCAGCAAAGGGGACAGGGTTCATAATTCACCCCTCCACTTT. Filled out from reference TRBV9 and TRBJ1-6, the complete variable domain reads DSGVTQTPKHLITATGQRVTLRCSPRSGDLSVYWYQQSLDQGLQFLIQYYNGEERAKGNILERFSAQQFPDLHSELNLSSLELGDSALYFCASSKGDRVHNSPLHFGNGTRLTVT.

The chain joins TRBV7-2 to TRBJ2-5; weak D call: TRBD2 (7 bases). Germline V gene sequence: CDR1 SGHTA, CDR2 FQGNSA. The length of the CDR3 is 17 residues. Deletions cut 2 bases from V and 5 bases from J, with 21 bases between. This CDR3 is CASSLLDTGGPGETQYF. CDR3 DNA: TGTGCCAGCAGCTTATTAGACACGGGGGGCCCAGGGGAGACCCAGTACTTC.

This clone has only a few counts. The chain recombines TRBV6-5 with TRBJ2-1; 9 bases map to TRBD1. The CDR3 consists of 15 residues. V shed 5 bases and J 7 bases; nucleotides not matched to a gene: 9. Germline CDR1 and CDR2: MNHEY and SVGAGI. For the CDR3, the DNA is TGTGCCAGCAGTACCCCTGCCGGGACAGGGAATGAGCAGTTCTTC. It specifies CASSTPAGTGNEQFF.

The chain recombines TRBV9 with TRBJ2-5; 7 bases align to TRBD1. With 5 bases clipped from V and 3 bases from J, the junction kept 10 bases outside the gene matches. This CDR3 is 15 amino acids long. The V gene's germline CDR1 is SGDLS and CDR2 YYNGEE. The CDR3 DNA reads TGTGCCAGCAGGCCTAATGACAGGGTGGAAGAGACCCAGTACTTC. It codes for CASRPNDRVEETQYF.

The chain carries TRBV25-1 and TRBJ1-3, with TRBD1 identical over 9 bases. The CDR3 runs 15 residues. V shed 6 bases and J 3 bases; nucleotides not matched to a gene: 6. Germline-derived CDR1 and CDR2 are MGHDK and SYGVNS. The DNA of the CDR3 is TGTGCCAGCAGAAAGGGACAGGGAAATGGAAACACCATATATTTT. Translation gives CASRKGQGNGNTIYF.

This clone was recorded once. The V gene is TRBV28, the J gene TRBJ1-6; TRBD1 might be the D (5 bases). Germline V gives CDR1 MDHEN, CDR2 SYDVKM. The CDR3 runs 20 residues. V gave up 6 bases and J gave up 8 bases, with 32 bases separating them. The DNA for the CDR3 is TGTGCCAGCAGATATCTCGGGCAGGGTGAACTTGGTTGGGGATATTCACCCCTCCACTTT. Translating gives CASRYLGQGELGWGYSPLHF.

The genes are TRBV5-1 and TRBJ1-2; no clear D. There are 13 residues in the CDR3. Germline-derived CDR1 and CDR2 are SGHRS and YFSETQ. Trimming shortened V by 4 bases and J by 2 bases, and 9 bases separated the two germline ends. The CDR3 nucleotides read TGCGCCAGCAGCGCACAGCGGAACTATGGCTACACCTTC. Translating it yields CASSAQRNYGYTF.

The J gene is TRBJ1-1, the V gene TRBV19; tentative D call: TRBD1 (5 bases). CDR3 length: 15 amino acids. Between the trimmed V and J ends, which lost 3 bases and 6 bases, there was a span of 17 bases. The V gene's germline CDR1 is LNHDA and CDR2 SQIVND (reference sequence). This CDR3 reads CASSIPREKSAEAFF. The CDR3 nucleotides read TGTGCCAGTAGTATTCCCAGGGAAAAGAGTGCTGAAGCTTTCTTT.

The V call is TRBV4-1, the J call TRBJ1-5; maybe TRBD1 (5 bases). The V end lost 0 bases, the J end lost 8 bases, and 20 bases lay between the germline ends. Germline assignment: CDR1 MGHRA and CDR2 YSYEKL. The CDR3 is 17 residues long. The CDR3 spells CASSQDPEPMEGKPQHF. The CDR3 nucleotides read TGCGCCAGCAGCCAAGATCCAGAGCCCATGGAGGGGAAGCCCCAGCATTTT.

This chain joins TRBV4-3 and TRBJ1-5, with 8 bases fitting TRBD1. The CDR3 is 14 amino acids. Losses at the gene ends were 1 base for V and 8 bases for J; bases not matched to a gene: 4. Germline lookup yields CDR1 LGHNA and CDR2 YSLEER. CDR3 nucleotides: TGCGCCAGCAGCCAAGGGACAGGGTTAAAGCCCCAGCATTTT. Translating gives CASSQGTGLKPQHF.

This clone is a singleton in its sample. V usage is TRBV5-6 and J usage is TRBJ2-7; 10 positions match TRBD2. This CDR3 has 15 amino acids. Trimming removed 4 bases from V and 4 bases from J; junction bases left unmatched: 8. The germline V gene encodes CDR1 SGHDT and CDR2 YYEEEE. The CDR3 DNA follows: TGTGCCAGCAGCGGGCCAGCGGGGGGGTTTTACGAGCAGTACTTC. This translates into CASSGPAGGFYEQYF.

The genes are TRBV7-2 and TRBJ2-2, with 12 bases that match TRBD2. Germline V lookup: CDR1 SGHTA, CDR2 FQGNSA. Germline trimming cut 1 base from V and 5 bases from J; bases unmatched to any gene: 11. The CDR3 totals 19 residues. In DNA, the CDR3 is TGTGCCAGCAGCTTAGGATGGACTAGCGGGACCCGGGCTACCGGGGAGCTGTTTTTT. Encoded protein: CASSLGWTSGTRATGELFF.